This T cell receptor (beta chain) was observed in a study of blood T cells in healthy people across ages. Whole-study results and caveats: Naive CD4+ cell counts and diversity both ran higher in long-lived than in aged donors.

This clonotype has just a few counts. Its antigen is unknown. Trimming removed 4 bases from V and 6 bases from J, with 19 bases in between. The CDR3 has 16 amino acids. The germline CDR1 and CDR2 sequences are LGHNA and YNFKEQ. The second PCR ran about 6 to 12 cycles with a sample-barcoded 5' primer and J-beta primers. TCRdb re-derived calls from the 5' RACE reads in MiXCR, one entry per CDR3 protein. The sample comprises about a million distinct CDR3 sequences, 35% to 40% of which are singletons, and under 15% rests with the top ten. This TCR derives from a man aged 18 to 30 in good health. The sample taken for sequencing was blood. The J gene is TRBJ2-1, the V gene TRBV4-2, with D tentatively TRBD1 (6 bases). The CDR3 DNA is TGTGCCAGCAGCCTAACCGGGACACCCAACTCCAATGAGCAGTTCTTC. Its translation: CASSLTGTPNSNEQFF.